The rows below give T cell receptor beta chains drawn from one sample of a study of blood T cell repertoires in COVID-19. Measured with immunoSEQ multiplex PCR; TCRdb has only the in-frame clones, and not every one. The table shows a few hundred thousand clones, with over 75% occurring only once. Input material: PBMCs or T cells enriched from blood (not recorded which). These receptors all stem from a young woman who had recovered from COVID-19. Both conserved end residues are part of each CDR3. Fields, in order: clone size, V gene, D gene, J gene, CDR3 protein, CDR3 DNA. A D gene is named only where the DNA matches it firmly. Clone size is stated in some rows and not others, as once, few, many or a class when expanded.

abundance: NA
v_gene: TRBV7-6
d_gene: NA
j_gene: TRBJ1-3
CDR3aa: CASTIGGRNSGNTIYF
CDR3nt: TGTGCCAGCACCATAGGGGGACGGAACTCTGGAAACACCATATATTTT

abundance: NA
v_gene: TRBV5-6
d_gene: NA
j_gene: TRBJ2-1
CDR3aa: CASSPGHLNYNEQFF
CDR3nt: TGTGCCAGCAGCCCGGGACACCTTAACTACAATGAGCAGTTCTTC

abundance: few
v_gene: TRBV10-1
d_gene: NA
j_gene: TRBJ2-2
CDR3aa: CASSEHTRKGTGELFF
CDR3nt: TGCGCCAGCAGTGAGCATACTAGGAAAGGCACCGGGGAGCTGTTTTTT

abundance: once
v_gene: TRBV29-1
d_gene: NA
j_gene: TRBJ1-1
CDR3aa: CSVGQGDTEAFF
CDR3nt: TGCAGCGTTGGCCAGGGTGACACTGAAGCTTTCTTT

abundance: NA
v_gene: TRBV4-1
d_gene: NA
j_gene: TRBJ1-5
CDR3aa: CASSQAQNSNQPQHF
CDR3nt: TGCGCCAGCAGCCAAGCGCAGAATAGCAATCAGCCCCAGCATTTT

abundance: NA
v_gene: TRBV28
d_gene: NA
j_gene: TRBJ2-5
CDR3aa: CASSPGGEETQYF
CDR3nt: TGTGCCAGCAGTCCCGGCGGGGAAGAGACCCAGTACTTC

abundance: NA
v_gene: TRBV11-2
d_gene: NA
j_gene: TRBJ1-1
CDR3aa: CASSLDRVGDTTEAFF
CDR3nt: TGTGCCAGCAGCTTAGATCGGGTGGGGGACACCACTGAAGCTTTCTTT

abundance: NA
v_gene: TRBV7-2
d_gene: NA
j_gene: TRBJ1-5
CDR3aa: CASSLAARPEGPQHF
CDR3nt: TGTGCCAGCAGCTTAGCGGCCAGGCCCGAGGGGCCCCAGCATTTT

abundance: NA
v_gene: TRBV7-2
d_gene: TRBD2
j_gene: TRBJ2-2
CDR3aa: CASSRTSGGNTGELFF
CDR3nt: TGTGCCAGCAGCCGTACTAGCGGGGGGAACACCGGGGAGCTGTTTTTT

abundance: NA
v_gene: TRBV5-6
d_gene: NA
j_gene: TRBJ2-7
CDR3aa: CASSEGEGYEQYF
CDR3nt: TGTGCCAGCAGCGAGGGTGAGGGCTACGAGCAGTACTTC

abundance: NA
v_gene: TRBV18
d_gene: NA
j_gene: TRBJ1-5
CDR3aa: CASSTAGDQPQHF
CDR3nt: TGTGCCAGCTCAACAGCGGGCGATCAGCCCCAGCATTTT

abundance: NA
v_gene: TRBV5-1
d_gene: NA
j_gene: TRBJ1-6
CDR3aa: CASSPGTTNSPLHF
CDR3nt: TGCGCCAGCAGCCCCGGGACAACGAATTCACCCCTCCACTTT

abundance: NA
v_gene: TRBV5-4
d_gene: TRBD2
j_gene: TRBJ2-3
CDR3aa: CASSLRTSGGTDTQYF
CDR3nt: TGTGCCAGCAGCCTCAGGACTAGCGGCGGCACAGATACGCAGTATTTT

abundance: NA
v_gene: TRBV19
d_gene: NA
j_gene: TRBJ2-7
CDR3aa: CASSIGGGEQYF
CDR3nt: TGTGCCAGCAGTATAGGGGGAGGCGAGCAGTACTTC

abundance: NA
v_gene: TRBV5-1
d_gene: NA
j_gene: TRBJ1-1
CDR3aa: CASSLANRDTEAFF
CDR3nt: TGCGCCAGCAGCTTAGCAAACAGGGACACTGAAGCTTTCTTT

abundance: NA
v_gene: TRBV28
d_gene: TRBD1
j_gene: TRBJ2-7
CDR3aa: CASSLGDRGGYEQYF
CDR3nt: TGTGCCAGCAGTCTAGGGGACAGGGGGGGTTACGAGCAGTACTTC

abundance: NA
v_gene: TRBV18
d_gene: TRBD1
j_gene: TRBJ1-1
CDR3aa: CASSPGSTGRNTEAFF
CDR3nt: TGTGCCAGCTCACCAGGATCGACAGGGAGGAACACTGAAGCTTTCTTT

abundance: NA
v_gene: TRBV3-1/TRBV3-2
d_gene: TRBD2
j_gene: TRBJ2-7
CDR3aa: CASSLGSGGLEQYF
CDR3nt: TGTGCCAGCAGCTTAGGTAGCGGGGGCTTGGAGCAGTACTTC

abundance: NA
v_gene: TRBV27
d_gene: NA
j_gene: TRBJ1-6
CDR3aa: CASSSTDGISSYNSPLHF
CDR3nt: TGTGCCAGCAGTTCCACGGACGGGATTAGCTCCTATAATTCACCCCTCCACTTT

abundance: few
v_gene: TRBV7-9
d_gene: NA
j_gene: TRBJ2-2
CDR3aa: CASSLDLDTGELFF
CDR3nt: TGTGCCAGCAGCTTAGACTTAGACACCGGGGAGCTGTTTTTT

abundance: NA
v_gene: TRBV27
d_gene: NA
j_gene: TRBJ2-7
CDR3aa: CASSFAAGAYEQYF
CDR3nt: TGTGCCAGCAGTTTCGCTGCAGGGGCCTACGAGCAGTACTTC

abundance: NA
v_gene: TRBV5-1
d_gene: NA
j_gene: TRBJ1-2
CDR3aa: CASSGTGPVNYGYTF
CDR3nt: TGCGCCAGCAGCGGAACAGGGCCCGTTAACTATGGCTACACCTTC

abundance: NA
v_gene: TRBV28
d_gene: NA
j_gene: TRBJ1-1
CDR3aa: CASTSAGTEAFF
CDR3nt: TGTGCCAGCACTAGTGCTGGGACTGAAGCTTTCTTT

abundance: NA
v_gene: TRBV28
d_gene: NA
j_gene: TRBJ1-4
CDR3aa: CASSPNLSGEWGHEKLFF
CDR3nt: TGTGCCAGCAGCCCTAACCTCTCTGGGGAATGGGGGCATGAAAAACTGTTTTTT

abundance: NA
v_gene: TRBV10-3
d_gene: NA
j_gene: TRBJ1-2
CDR3aa: CAIKGSGGGYGYTF
CDR3nt: TGTGCCATCAAAGGGTCGGGGGGAGGCTATGGCTACACCTTC

abundance: NA
v_gene: TRBV9
d_gene: NA
j_gene: TRBJ1-1
CDR3aa: CASSVGQRPDTEAFF
CDR3nt: TGTGCCAGCAGCGTAGGCCAGCGGCCGGACACTGAAGCTTTCTTT

abundance: NA
v_gene: TRBV21-1
d_gene: NA
j_gene: TRBJ1-1
CDR3aa: CASSKVGTRIMNTEAFF
CDR3nt: TGTGCCAGCAGCAAAGTTGGGACACGGATTATGAACACTGAAGCTTTCTTT

abundance: NA
v_gene: TRBV2
d_gene: NA
j_gene: TRBJ1-3
CDR3aa: CASTEQGSGNTIYF
CDR3nt: TGTGCCAGCACCGAACAGGGATCTGGAAACACCATATATTTT

abundance: NA
v_gene: TRBV5-4
d_gene: TRBD1
j_gene: TRBJ2-3
CDR3aa: CASSLGSVMGRTGWPDTQYF
CDR3nt: TGTGCCAGCAGCTTGGGGTCGGTTATGGGCCGGACAGGGTGGCCAGATACGCAGTATTTT

abundance: NA
v_gene: TRBV24-1
d_gene: NA
j_gene: TRBJ2-3
CDR3aa: CATSDPRSTDTQYF
CDR3nt: TGTGCCACCAGTGATCCGCGAAGCACAGATACGCAGTATTTT

abundance: NA
v_gene: TRBV11-2
d_gene: TRBD1
j_gene: TRBJ2-7
CDR3aa: CASSLGDRGSEQYF
CDR3nt: TGTGCCAGCAGCTTAGGCGACAGGGGTAGCGAGCAGTACTTC

abundance: NA
v_gene: TRBV7-2
d_gene: TRBD1
j_gene: TRBJ2-7
CDR3aa: CASSLGGQVYEQYF
CDR3nt: TGTGCCAGCAGCTTAGGGGGACAGGTCTACGAGCAGTACTTC

abundance: once
v_gene: TRBV29-1
d_gene: NA
j_gene: TRBJ2-5
CDR3aa: CSVEASGGETQYF
CDR3nt: TGCAGCGTTGAGGCCAGCGGAGGGGAGACCCAGTACTTC

abundance: NA
v_gene: TRBV29-1
d_gene: TRBD1
j_gene: TRBJ1-2
CDR3aa: CSADDRGYGYTF
CDR3nt: TGCAGCGCCGACGACAGGGGGTATGGCTACACCTTC

abundance: NA
v_gene: TRBV7-2
d_gene: TRBD2
j_gene: TRBJ2-4
CDR3aa: CASSLGGSLVIQYF
CDR3nt: TGTGCCAGCAGCTTAGGCGGGAGTTTAGTCATTCAGTACTTC

abundance: NA
v_gene: TRBV11-1
d_gene: TRBD1
j_gene: TRBJ1-6
CDR3aa: CASSPKGQGKYSPLHF
CDR3nt: TGTGCCAGCAGCCCGAAGGGACAGGGGAAGTATTCACCCCTCCACTTT

abundance: NA
v_gene: TRBV18
d_gene: TRBD1
j_gene: TRBJ1-4
CDR3aa: CASSKGQTGTNEKLFF
CDR3nt: TGTGCCAGCTCAAAGGGACAGACGGGAACTAATGAAAAACTGTTTTTT

abundance: NA
v_gene: TRBV21-1
d_gene: NA
j_gene: TRBJ2-7
CDR3aa: CASSPHQVYEQYF
CDR3nt: TGTGCCAGCAGCCCCCACCAGGTCTACGAGCAGTACTTC

abundance: NA
v_gene: TRBV21-1
d_gene: NA
j_gene: TRBJ1-5
CDR3aa: CASSKAPEAPRGSNQPQHF
CDR3nt: TGTGCCAGCAGCAAAGCTCCTGAGGCCCCTCGGGGTAGCAATCAGCCCCAGCATTTT

abundance: NA
v_gene: TRBV28
d_gene: TRBD1
j_gene: TRBJ2-7
CDR3aa: CASSLSGQPYEQYF
CDR3nt: TGTGCCAGCAGCCTTTCGGGACAGCCCTACGAGCAGTACTTC

abundance: NA
v_gene: TRBV11-2
d_gene: NA
j_gene: TRBJ2-1
CDR3aa: CASSLDGGPTDEQFF
CDR3nt: TGTGCCAGCAGCTTAGACGGAGGGCCTACGGATGAGCAGTTCTTC

abundance: NA
v_gene: TRBV4-1
d_gene: TRBD1
j_gene: TRBJ1-1
CDR3aa: CASSQGGQRNTEAFF
CDR3nt: TGCGCCAGCAGCCAGGGGGGACAGCGGAACACTGAAGCTTTCTTT

abundance: NA
v_gene: TRBV7-2
d_gene: NA
j_gene: TRBJ2-5
CDR3aa: CASSLYLGLGGETQYF
CDR3nt: TGTGCCAGCAGCTTATATCTTGGTCTCGGCGGGGAGACCCAGTACTTC

abundance: NA
v_gene: TRBV10-3
d_gene: TRBD2
j_gene: TRBJ2-3
CDR3aa: CAIMDTGLAFTDTQYF
CDR3nt: TGTGCCATCATGGATACGGGACTAGCGTTTACAGATACGCAGTATTTT

abundance: NA
v_gene: TRBV3-1/TRBV3-2
d_gene: TRBD2
j_gene: TRBJ2-3
CDR3aa: CASSLRGDSTDTQYF
CDR3nt: TGTGCCAGCAGCCTGCGGGGGGATAGCACAGATACGCAGTATTTT

abundance: NA
v_gene: TRBV4-1
d_gene: NA
j_gene: TRBJ1-4
CDR3aa: CASSRVINEKLFF
CDR3nt: TGCGCCAGCAGCCGAGTTATAAATGAAAAACTGTTTTTT

abundance: NA
v_gene: TRBV28
d_gene: TRBD1
j_gene: TRBJ1-2
CDR3aa: CASSFPPGEQGAPGYTF
CDR3nt: TGTGCCAGCAGTTTCCCTCCCGGCGAGCAGGGGGCGCCTGGCTACACCTTC

abundance: once
v_gene: TRBV28
d_gene: NA
j_gene: TRBJ2-5
CDR3aa: CASSFARAVKTQYF
CDR3nt: TGTGCCAGCAGTTTTGCCAGGGCCGTTAAGACCCAGTACTTC

abundance: NA
v_gene: TRBV2
d_gene: TRBD2
j_gene: TRBJ2-2
CDR3aa: CASSEGTSDTGELFF
CDR3nt: TGTGCCAGCAGTGAAGGGACTAGCGACACCGGGGAGCTGTTTTTT

abundance: NA
v_gene: TRBV4-1
d_gene: TRBD1
j_gene: TRBJ2-2
CDR3aa: CASRQNPGQGEPRNTGELFF
CDR3nt: TGCGCCAGCAGGCAAAATCCGGGACAGGGGGAACCGCGGAACACCGGGGAGCTGTTTTTT

abundance: NA
v_gene: TRBV6-5
d_gene: TRBD1
j_gene: TRBJ1-4
CDR3aa: CASSGLDRSNEKLFF
CDR3nt: TGTGCCAGCAGCGGATTGGACAGGTCTAATGAAAAACTGTTTTTT

abundance: NA
v_gene: TRBV9
d_gene: TRBD1
j_gene: TRBJ1-1
CDR3aa: CASSPGTVEAFF
CDR3nt: TGTGCCAGCAGCCCCGGGACAGTTGAAGCTTTCTTT

abundance: NA
v_gene: TRBV7-8
d_gene: NA
j_gene: TRBJ2-1
CDR3aa: CASSLAPPFRDKYNEQFF
CDR3nt: TGTGCCAGCAGCTTAGCTCCTCCATTCCGGGACAAATACAATGAGCAGTTCTTC

abundance: NA
v_gene: TRBV6-5
d_gene: NA
j_gene: TRBJ1-2
CDR3aa: CASRTTYNYGYTF
CDR3nt: TGTGCCAGCAGAACCACATATAACTATGGCTACACCTTC

abundance: few
v_gene: TRBV2
d_gene: NA
j_gene: TRBJ2-7
CDR3aa: CASSEGLWAHEQYF
CDR3nt: TGTGCCAGCAGTGAGGGGCTTTGGGCCCACGAGCAGTACTTC

abundance: NA
v_gene: TRBV19
d_gene: NA
j_gene: TRBJ1-4
CDR3aa: CASSRGFSEKLFF
CDR3nt: TGTGCCAGTAGTCGGGGTTTTAGTGAAAAACTGTTTTTT

abundance: NA
v_gene: TRBV15
d_gene: NA
j_gene: TRBJ1-2
CDR3aa: CATSPNPGNPGDGYTF
CDR3nt: TGTGCCACCAGCCCAAACCCGGGCAACCCCGGGGATGGCTACACCTTC

abundance: NA
v_gene: TRBV11-2
d_gene: TRBD1
j_gene: TRBJ2-2
CDR3aa: CASSLGTGGFGELFF
CDR3nt: TGTGCCAGCAGCTTAGGTACAGGGGGCTTCGGGGAGCTGTTTTTT